The clone carrying this T cell receptor beta chain occurred many times. This sample was included in a study of T cells after yellow fever vaccination. One entry per CDR3 protein, called by TCRdb with MiXCR from the 5' RACE reads. The table lists roughly 180,000 distinct CDR3 sequences, 5.5% to 8% of them singletons. The sequence was obtained from a man aged 18-30 years who received the YFV17D yellow fever vaccine. The specimen was CD4+ T cells sorted from PBMCs, collected on the day of the first yellow fever vaccination.

The DNA of the CDR3 is TGTGCCAGCAGTTTTATGGAGGGGGCCCATACGCAGTATTTT. It translates to CASSFMEGAHTQYF. The J gene is TRBJ2-3, the V gene TRBV12-3 or TRBV12-4; a possible D gene is TRBD1 (7 bases). Deletions cut 3 bases from V and 7 bases from J, with 14 bases between. The CDR3 runs to 14 residues.